These 18 T cell receptor beta chains were all obtained from the same sample, sequenced in a study of blood T cell repertoires in COVID-19. The repertoire was sequenced with immunoSEQ multiplex PCR; TCRdb's copy has only in-frame clones and lacks some. The sample has about 58,000 clones; 78% are singletons. What was sequenced was peripheral blood. Receptors originate from a human donor in a cohort sampled during active COVID-19.

J is TRBJ1-5 and V is TRBV7-8; D is uncertain. Trimming cost V 1 base and J 2 bases, with 9 bases left between them. Germline V CDR1 and CDR2: SGHVS, FQNEAQ. The CDR3 has 15 residues. This chain's CDR3 is CASSLGAGGNQPQHF. The CDR3, as DNA: TGTGCCAGCAGCTTAGGTGCCGGGGGCAATCAGCCCCAGCATTTT.

This clone has only one observation. The V and J genes are TRBV7-9 and TRBJ2-7; TRBD1 agrees at 10 bases. CDR3 length: 14 amino acids. Germline V gene lookup returns CDR1 SEHNR and CDR2 FQNEAQ (reference sequence). Trimming cost V 5 bases and J 4 bases; bases outside gene matches: 5. The chain's CDR3 is CASSGRDRGYEQYF. The CDR3 DNA reads as TGTGCCAGCAGCGGCCGGGACAGGGGTTACGAGCAGTACTTC. The full variable domain, rest sourced from reference TRBV7-9 and TRBJ2-7, is DTGVSQNPRHKITKRGQNVTFRCDPISEHNRLYWYRQTLGQGPEFLTYFQNEAQLEKSRLLSDRFSAERPKGSFSTLEIQRTEQGDSAMYLCASSGRDRGYEQYFGPGTRLTVT.

The chain has TRBV15 and TRBJ1-1, with D unresolved. The CDR3 has 17 residues. Trimming pared 0 bases from V and 1 base from J, leaving 15 bases between. Germline V gene sequence: CDR1 LNHNV, CDR2 YYDKDF (reference sequence). CDR3 region: CATSRDLSVEGNTEAFF. DNA of the CDR3: TGTGCCACCAGCAGAGATCTTTCGGTCGAGGGGAACACTGAAGCTTTCTTT.

The gene calls are TRBV27 and TRBJ2-6; D unclear. Germline CDR1 reads MNHEY; CDR2 reads SMNVEV (reference sequence). V was cut by 3 bases and J by 1 base, with 10 bases left in between. CDR3 length: 16 residues. CDR3 nucleotides: TGTGCCAGCAGTTTGTTTGGCCATTCTGGGGCCAACGTCCTGACTTTC. Its translation: CASSLFGHSGANVLTF.

This clone appeared once. V usage is TRBV19 and J usage is TRBJ2-7, with a weak D call TRBD1 (5 bases). Germline CDR1 LNHDA, CDR2 SQIVND (reference sequence). Trimming pared 6 bases from V and 6 bases from J, leaving 9 bases between. The CDR3 runs to 11 residues. As DNA, the CDR3 is TGTGCCAGTAGCGAACAGGCCGAGCAGTACTTC. Residues: CASSEQAEQYF.

The V call is TRBV7-2, the J call TRBJ2-7; D is undetermined. CDR3 length: 14 amino acids. From germline, CDR1 is SGHTA and CDR2 FQGNSA. V dropped 0 bases and J dropped 3 bases, with 9 bases sitting between them. In DNA, the CDR3 is TGTGCCAGCAGCTTAGCTGTCAAAAACTACGAGCAGTACTTC. It specifies CASSLAVKNYEQYF.

The V call is TRBV6-5, the J call TRBJ2-7; 7 nucleotides agree with TRBD1. The V gene end was trimmed by 5 bases and the J gene end by 0 bases; junction bases not matched to a gene: 7. Germline CDR1 is MNHEY and CDR2 is SVGAGI. The CDR3 contains 15 residues. The CDR3 DNA reads TGTGCCAGCAGTACCCCGACAGGGCTCTCCTACGAGCAGTACTTC. This codes for CASSTPTGLSYEQYF.

The chain combines TRBV19 with TRBJ2-7; the D is unclear. The length of the CDR3 is 11 residues. Germline V lookup: CDR1 LNHDA, CDR2 SQIVND (reference sequence). Trimming stripped 6 bases from V and 7 bases from J, with 10 bases between. CDR3 residues: CASRFRWEQYF. The CDR3, as DNA: TGTGCCAGTAGATTTCGGTGGGAGCAGTACTTC.

The chain employs TRBV18 and TRBJ1-1; 8 nucleotides agree with TRBD1. Germline V gene lookup returns CDR1 KGHSH and CDR2 LQKENI. The CDR3 length is 17 residues. V shed 0 bases, J shed 8 bases, and the junction held 14 bases outside the gene matches. The CDR3 DNA is TGTGCCAGCTCACCACCGCCGACAGGGGCCCGCTGGGGGGAAGCTTTCTTT. Translating it yields CASSPPPTGARWGEAFF.

J is TRBJ2-7 and V is TRBV9, with TRBD2 identical over 9 bases. The CDR3 totals 17 residues. Germline CDR1 SGDLS, CDR2 YYNGEE. V shed 0 bases and J 6 bases; nucleotides not matched to a gene: 13. CDR3 sequence (DNA): TGTGCCAGCAGCGTAGGACTAGCGGAGCCTCTGGTAACCGAGCAGTACTTC. As protein: CASSVGLAEPLVTEQYF.

The V gene is TRBV6-5, the J gene TRBJ2-7, with 11 bases matching TRBD2. The germline CDR1 and CDR2 sequences are MNHEY and SVGAGI. This CDR3 spans 16 amino acids. Trimming took 1 base from V and 4 from J; bases not matched to a gene: 6. The CDR3 here is CASSYFASGRRYEQYF. CDR3 bases: TGTGCCAGCAGTTACTTTGCTAGCGGGAGGAGGTACGAGCAGTACTTC.

The chain uses TRBV5-1 and TRBJ2-5; TRBD1 agrees at 7 bases. Losses at the gene ends were 4 bases for V and 5 bases for J; bases not matched to a gene: 8. This CDR3 has 14 residues. Germline CDR1 is SGHRS and CDR2 is YFSETQ. CDR3 protein: CASSQGGAGETQYF. CDR3 bases: TGCGCCAGCAGCCAAGGGGGCGCCGGGGAGACCCAGTACTTC.

CDR3 nucleotides: TGTGCCAGCAGTTACTCGAAGCGGGGGGGCAGAGAGACCCAGTACTTC. It translates to CASSYSKRGGRETQYF. This chain uses TRBV6-5 with TRBJ2-5; 10 positions match TRBD2. Trimming removed 0 bases from V and 4 bases from J; junction bases left unmatched: 5. There are 16 residues in the CDR3. Germline values: CDR1 MNHEY, CDR2 SVGAGI.

The chain's CDR3 is CASRRQGARGELFF. In DNA, the CDR3 is TGTGCCAGCAGGAGACAGGGGGCGCGAGGGGAGCTGTTTTTT. This chain joins TRBV2 and TRBJ2-2; 10 bases line up with TRBD1. V was clipped by 6 bases and J by 8 bases; unmatched bases: 6. The CDR3 length is 14 residues. Per the germline V gene, CDR1 is SNHLY and CDR2 is FYNNEI. The entire variable domain, with the rest obtained from reference TRBV2 and TRBJ2-2, is as follows: EPEVTQTPSHQVTQMGQEVILRCVPISNHLYFYWYRQILGQKVEFLVSFYNNEISEKSEIFDDQFSVERPDGSNFTLKIRSTKLEDSAMYFCASRRQGARGELFFGEGSRLTVL.

The chain links TRBV19 to TRBJ1-1; tentative D call: TRBD1 (5 bases). Per germline, CDR1 LNHDA and CDR2 SQIVND (reference sequence). This CDR3 is 16 amino acids long. Deletions cut 4 bases from V and 1 base from J, with 16 bases between. The chain's CDR3 is CASSKRQSTKNTEAFF. DNA of the CDR3: TGTGCCAGTAGTAAGAGACAGTCGACCAAGAACACTGAAGCTTTCTTT.

This chain joins TRBV28 and TRBJ2-5; D is unclear. This CDR3 region has 13 residues. V gave up 9 bases and J gave up 5 bases, with 16 bases separating them. Per the germline V gene, CDR1 is MDHEN and CDR2 is SYDVKM. In DNA form, the CDR3 reads TGTGCCAGTTCTCAGACTGGAGTCGAGACCCAGTACTTC. Its translation: CASSQTGVETQYF. The whole variable domain, filled in from reference TRBV28 and TRBJ2-5, reads DVKVTQSSRYLVKRTGEKVFLECVQDMDHENMFWYRQDPGLGLRLIYFSYDVKMKEKGDIPEGYSVSREKKERFSLILESASTNQTSMYLCASSQTGVETQYFGPGTRLLVL.

This chain uses TRBV10-2 with TRBJ2-7; 11 bases line up with TRBD1. Germline V CDR1 and CDR2: WSHSY, SAAADI. CDR3 length: 14 residues. Trimming cost V 4 bases and J 5 bases; bases outside gene matches: 4. CDR3 in DNA: TGCGCCAGCAGTGCTGGACAGGGGGCCAACGAGCAGTACTTC. Its translation: CASSAGQGANEQYF.

The chain couples TRBV20-1 to TRBJ1-6; 8 nucleotides match TRBD1. Germline CDR1 reads DFQATT; CDR2 reads SNEGSKA (reference sequence). J gave up 11 bases and V 5 bases, and 2 bases lay outside the gene matches. This CDR3 has 11 residues. The CDR3 coding sequence is TGCAGTGCTGGACAGGGAACACCCCTCCACTTT. Translated, it gives CSAGQGTPLHF.